Presented here are 13 T cell receptor beta chains from one specimen sequenced in a study of T cell repertoires and Cas9 in healthy adults (dated by TCRdb to 2017 to 2018). The library came from the immunoSEQ multiplex PCR assay. TCRdb provides this immuneACCESS table in a form limited to in-frame rearrangements. Some clones are lacking; in checked studies, under half of them reflect an unresolved V gene, and why the rest are absent is not known. In this sample the table shows about 22,000 clones, 92% of which occur a single time. In total, the top ten clones hold more than 0.65% of the sample. Source material: CD4+ effector T cells (CD127+, CD25-, CD137-, CD154-) from PBMCs; culture status not recorded. These TCRs come from a human donor in good health.

This sequence joins TRBV29-1 and TRBJ1-2, with a weak D call TRBD1 (6 bases). The CDR3 sequence is 12 residues long. V was trimmed by 2 bases and J by 8 bases, leaving 12 bases between them. Germline V gives CDR1 SQVTM, CDR2 ANQGSEA. CDR3 residues: CSVERQGSGYTF. CDR3 in DNA: TGCAGCGTTGAAAGGCAGGGGAGCGGCTACACCTTC.

This clone was observed once. V usage is TRBV12-5 and J usage is TRBJ1-5, with a weak D call TRBD1 (5 bases). Between the trimmed V and J ends, which lost 6 bases and 2 bases, there was a span of 20 bases. Germline assignment: CDR1 LGHNT and CDR2 FRNRAP. CDR3 length: 17 residues. CDR3 sequence reads: CASGTYIGRGGNQPQHF. The CDR3 nucleotides read TGTGCTAGTGGGACATATATAGGGCGAGGGGGCAATCAGCCCCAGCATTTT.

This chain uses TRBV19 with TRBJ1-2; the D gene is possibly TRBD1 (6 bases). Germline CDR1 LNHDA, CDR2 SQIVND (reference sequence). The V and J ends lost 5 bases and 7 bases respectively, with 14 bases between them. This CDR3 is built from 13 residues. The CDR3 DNA sequence: TGTGCCAGTAGTCCTCAGGGGTTACGTGGCTACACCTTC. Protein product: CASSPQGLRGYTF.

V usage is TRBV14 and J usage is TRBJ1-6; D call uncertain. Trimming cost V 1 base and J 1 base, with 5 bases left between them. The length of the CDR3 is 15 residues. CDR1 is SGHDN, CDR2 FVKESK, per germline. The CDR3 bases are TGTGCCAGCAGCCAAGGCGGGTCCTATAATTCACCCCTCCACTTT. This gives the protein CASSQGGSYNSPLHF.

The CDR3 here is CASSIGTASSGNTIYF. In nucleotides, the CDR3 is TGTGCCAGTAGTATTGGAACTGCCAGCTCTGGAAACACCATATATTTT. The chain has TRBV19 and TRBJ1-3, with D uncertain. V lost 3 bases and J 0 bases, leaving 12 bases between the germline ends. This CDR3 comprises 16 residues. Germline V lookup: CDR1 LNHDA, CDR2 SQIVND (reference sequence).

The chain recombines TRBV6-5 with TRBJ1-4; D perhaps matches TRBD1 (5 bases). This CDR3 is built from 15 residues. Germline loops: CDR1 MNHEY, CDR2 SVGAGI. V was pared by 2 bases and J by 8 bases, with 15 bases between. The chain's CDR3 is CASSYSGGVEEKLFF. In DNA, the CDR3 is TGTGCCAGCAGTTACAGTGGAGGGGTTGAGGAAAAACTGTTTTTT.

V gene TRBV7-2 combines with J gene TRBJ1-2, with D maybe TRBD1 (6 bases). This CDR3 spans 13 amino acids. V was trimmed by 1 base and J by 8 bases, leaving 11 bases between them. The germline V gene has CDR1 SGHTA and CDR2 FQGNSA. CDR3 sequence reads: CASSLGAGDGYTF. The CDR3 DNA follows: TGTGCCAGCAGCTTAGGGGCAGGGGACGGCTACACCTTC. Full variable domain (rest looked up from reference TRBV7-2 and TRBJ1-2): GAGVSQSPSNKVTEKGKDVELRCDPISGHTALYWYRQSLGQGLEFLIYFQGNSAPDKSGLPSDRFSAERTGGSVSTLTIQRTQQEDSAVYLCASSLGAGDGYTFGSGTRLTVV.

The chain employs TRBV10-3 and TRBJ2-2, with a tentative D call TRBD1 (7 bases). Trimming removed 6 bases from V and 5 bases from J, with 25 bases in between. Germline V gene sequence: CDR1 ENHRY, CDR2 SYGVKD. The CDR3 sequence is 18 residues long. CDR3 protein: CAIRLSKQGRLETGELFF. CDR3 in DNA: TGTGCCATCAGGCTCTCCAAACAGGGGAGGCTTGAAACCGGGGAGCTGTTTTTT.

Only one count was recorded for this clone. V is TRBV7-2 and J is TRBJ1-5; D is perhaps TRBD1 (5 bases). CDR3 length: 14 residues. V was cut by 5 bases and J by 5 bases, with 13 bases left in between. In germline, CDR1 is SGHTA, CDR2 FQGNSA. The CDR3 DNA follows: TGTGCCAGCAGCCAGGGTTTTTGGGATCAGCCCCAGCATTTT. It specifies CASSQGFWDQPQHF.

CDR3 bases: TGTGCCAGCAGGCGCAGTAGCCAAGAGACCCAGTACTTC. Translated, it gives CASRRSSQETQYF. The chain joins TRBV6-5 to TRBJ2-7, with D uncertain. The DNA end lines up better with TRBJ2-5; the J call may be wrong. CDR3 length: 13 residues. CDR1 and CDR2 from the germline V gene are MNHEY and SVGAGI.

The chain is built from TRBV28 and TRBJ2-1, with D uncertain. Germline assignment: CDR1 MDHEN and CDR2 SYDVKM. This CDR3 has 14 residues. Trimming took 6 bases from V and 9 from J, leaving 18 bases between them. For the CDR3, the DNA is TGTGCCAGCAGCCCCCAGTTAGTGGGATCTGAGCAGTTCTTC. It specifies CASSPQLVGSEQFF.

The rearrangement links TRBV7-7 to TRBJ2-5; the D gene is possibly TRBD2 (5 bases). The V and J ends lost 5 bases and 5 bases respectively, with 18 bases between them. CDR1 and CDR2 (germline): SSHAT, FNYEAQ (reference sequence). The CDR3 covers 15 residues. The CDR3 spells CASSPVGLSGETQYF. The CDR3 region has the DNA TGTGCCAGCAGCCCAGTCGGACTGTCGGGGGAGACCCAGTACTTC.

This sequence joins TRBV19 and TRBJ2-5, with 13 positions matching TRBD2. V shed 4 bases, J shed 6 bases, and the junction held 2 bases outside the gene matches. CDR3 length: 14 amino acids. Germline lookup yields CDR1 LNHDA and CDR2 SQIVND (reference sequence). The CDR3 nucleotides are TGTGCCAGTAGTAGGACTAGCGGGAGAAAGACCCAGTACTTC. Encoded protein: CASSRTSGRKTQYF.